These 14 T cell receptor beta chains were all obtained from the same sample, sequenced in a study of cytomegalovirus exposure and HLA in healthy donors. Primers included in the PCR were 60 Vbeta and 13 Jbeta primers. Repertoires were generated with immunoSEQ multiplex PCR, while TCRdb's copy carries only in-frame clones and drops some. This repertoire shows about 160,000 clones, more than 75% found once; its top ten account for less than 1%. Sequencing input: PBMCs. The receptors shown here come from a girl aged 2-10 years in good health and CMV-seropositive.

The chain has TRBV5-4 and TRBJ2-1, with TRBD2 matching over 11 bases. Per germline, CDR1 SGHNT and CDR2 YYREEE (reference sequence). V lost 1 base, J lost 6 bases, and 3 bases stayed unmatched. This CDR3 region has 15 residues. CDR3: CASSLRLAGGNEQFF. CDR3 DNA sequence: TGTGCCAGCAGCTTGAGGCTAGCGGGAGGCAATGAGCAGTTCTTC.

This clone showed up just once. The V gene is TRBV7-9, the J gene TRBJ2-1, with 10 bases matching TRBD2. This CDR3 spans 15 amino acids. Germline trimming cut 3 bases from V and 9 bases from J; bases unmatched to any gene: 8. Germline CDR1 reads SEHNR; CDR2 reads FQNEAQ (reference sequence). CDR3 residues: CASSFPAGGQREQFF. The DNA of the CDR3 is TGTGCCAGCAGCTTTCCAGCGGGAGGGCAGCGTGAGCAGTTCTTC.

The rearrangement links TRBV30 to TRBJ1-1; D uncertain. Trimming left V 4 bases short and J 1 base short, with 16 bases between. This CDR3 contains 15 residues. The germline CDR1 and CDR2 sequences are GTSNPN and SVGIG (reference sequence). The CDR3 DNA reads TGTGCCTGGAACTCCCCCCACCCGAAGAACACTGAAGCTTTCTTT. Its protein is CAWNSPHPKNTEAFF. The whole variable domain, filled in from reference TRBV30 and TRBJ1-1, reads SQTIHQWPATLVQPVGSPLSLECTVEGTSNPNLYWYRQAAGRGLQLLFYSVGIGQISSEVPQNLSASRPQDRQFILSSKKLLLSDSGFYLCAWNSPHPKNTEAFFGQGTRLTVV.

The chain carries TRBV7-2 and TRBJ2-1, with 11 positions matching TRBD2. The CDR3 has 16 residues. CDR1 SGHTA and CDR2 FQGNSA come from the germline V gene. V lost 1 base to trimming and J lost 6 bases; unmatched junction nucleotides: 5. The CDR3 nucleotides read TGTGCCAGCAGCTTAGGTGGGCTAGCGGGAGGCAATGAGCAGTTCTTC. Amino acid sequence: CASSLGGLAGGNEQFF.

V is TRBV7-9 and J is TRBJ1-1; 9 nucleotides align to TRBD1. CDR1 and CDR2 from the germline V gene are SEHNR and FQNEAQ (reference sequence). Trimming removed 3 bases from V and 5 bases from J; junction bases left unmatched: 13. CDR3 length equals 17 residues. The CDR3 coding sequence is TGTGCCAGCAGCTTCTGGAGGGGGGACAGGGATCGAACTGAAGCTTTCTTT. Residues: CASSFWRGDRDRTEAFF.

Here the CDR3 reads CASTKSGLADEQYF. In DNA, the CDR3 is TGTGCCTCCACTAAGAGTGGACTAGCAGATGAGCAGTACTTC. The gene calls are TRBV30 and TRBJ2-7, with 8 nucleotides matching TRBD2. The CDR3 has 14 amino acids. CDR1 and CDR2 (germline): GTSNPN, SVGIG (reference sequence). V gave up 7 bases and J gave up 7 bases; unmatched junction bases: 15.

The chain joins TRBV5-4 to TRBJ1-1; possible D gene TRBD1, 6 bases. CDR1 and CDR2 from the germline V gene are SGHNT and YYREEE (reference sequence). The length of the CDR3 is 11 residues. The V gene lost 3 bases and the J gene lost 12 bases, with 12 bases spanning the gap. CDR3 protein: CASSSGQGPFF. For the CDR3, the DNA is TGTGCCAGCAGCTCGGGACAAGGCCCTTTCTTT.

This clone has a single count. V and J are TRBV4-1 and TRBJ2-1, with TRBD1 identical over 9 bases. The V gene end was trimmed by 5 bases and the J gene end by 7 bases; junction bases not matched to a gene: 9. CDR1 and CDR2 (germline): MGHRA, YSYEKL. CDR3 size: 15 residues. The CDR3 region is CASSRPGQGRNEQFF. The CDR3 DNA reads TGCGCCAGCAGCAGACCGGGACAGGGTCGGAATGAGCAGTTCTTC.

The rearrangement links TRBV11-2 to TRBJ2-1; tentatively, D is TRBD2 (5 bases). The CDR3 extends over 15 amino acids. The V end was cut by 1 base, the J end by 5 bases, with 12 bases between. Germline V lookup: CDR1 SGHAT, CDR2 FQNNGV. CDR3 protein: CASSLGTAGNNEQFF. The CDR3 DNA reads TGTGCCAGCAGCTTAGGGACGGCCGGGAACAATGAGCAGTTCTTC.

The sample holds a few counts of this clone. This chain uses TRBV11-2 with TRBJ2-2, with 7 bases lining up with TRBD2. Germline CDR1 is SGHAT and CDR2 is FQNNGV. The CDR3 spans 19 residues. V shed 4 bases, J shed 1 base, and the junction held 15 bases outside the gene matches. CDR3 amino acids: CASSSRSAPLAENTGELFF. CDR3 in DNA: TGTGCCAGCAGCTCAAGGTCGGCCCCCCTAGCGGAGAACACCGGGGAGCTGTTTTTT.

The chain recombines TRBV6-4 with TRBJ2-6; possible D gene TRBD1, 5 bases. V lost 5 bases, J lost 2 bases, and 13 bases lay in between. This CDR3 spans 16 amino acids. Germline values: CDR1 MRHNA, CDR2 SNTAGT. The CDR3: CASSPTGSTGANVLTF. The CDR3 coding sequence is TGTGCCAGCAGTCCAACAGGATCCACTGGGGCCAACGTCCTGACTTTC.

The chain carries TRBV7-6 and TRBJ1-5; D uncertain. The V and J ends lost 1 base and 0 bases respectively, with 7 bases between them. This CDR3 region has 15 residues. Germline V gene sequence: CDR1 SGHVS, CDR2 FNYEAQ. DNA for the CDR3: TGTGCCAGCAGCTTAGATTCTAATAGCAATCAGCCCCAGCATTTT. Protein sequence: CASSLDSNSNQPQHF. Filled out from reference TRBV7-6 and TRBJ1-5, the complete variable domain reads GAGVSQSPRYKVTKRGQDVALRCDPISGHVSLYWYRQALGQGPEFLTYFNYEAQQDKSGLPNDRFSAERPEGSISTLTIQRTEQRDSAMYRCASSLDSNSNQPQHFGDGTRLSIL.

The V call is TRBV7-6, the J call TRBJ2-7; 7 bases match TRBD2. V shed 0 bases, J shed 3 bases, and the junction held 5 bases outside the gene matches. From germline, CDR1 is SGHVS and CDR2 FNYEAQ. This CDR3 comprises 15 residues. This CDR3 reads CASSLATSAIYEQYF. Here the CDR3 DNA reads TGTGCCAGCAGCTTAGCAACTAGCGCGATCTACGAGCAGTACTTC.

The chain links TRBV4-1 to TRBJ2-5; D is possibly TRBD1 (5 bases). Germline loops: CDR1 MGHRA, CDR2 YSYEKL. The CDR3 runs 14 residues. The ends were cut back, 3 bases at V and 0 bases at J, with 8 bases in the middle. CDR3 in amino acids: CASSHPTDQETQYF. The CDR3 DNA sequence: TGCGCCAGCAGCCACCCGACAGACCAAGAGACCCAGTACTTC.